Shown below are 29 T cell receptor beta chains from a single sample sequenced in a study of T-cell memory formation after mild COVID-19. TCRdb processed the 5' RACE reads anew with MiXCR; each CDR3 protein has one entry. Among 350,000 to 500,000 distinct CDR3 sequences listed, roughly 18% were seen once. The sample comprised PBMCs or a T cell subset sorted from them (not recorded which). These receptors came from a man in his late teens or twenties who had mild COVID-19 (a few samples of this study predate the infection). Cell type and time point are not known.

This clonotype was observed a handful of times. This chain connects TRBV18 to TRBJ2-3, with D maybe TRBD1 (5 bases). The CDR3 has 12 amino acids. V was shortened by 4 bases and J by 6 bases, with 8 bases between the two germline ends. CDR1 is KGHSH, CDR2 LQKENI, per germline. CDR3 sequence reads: CASSQGMDTQYF. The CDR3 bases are TGTGCCAGCTCACAGGGGATGGATACGCAGTATTTT.

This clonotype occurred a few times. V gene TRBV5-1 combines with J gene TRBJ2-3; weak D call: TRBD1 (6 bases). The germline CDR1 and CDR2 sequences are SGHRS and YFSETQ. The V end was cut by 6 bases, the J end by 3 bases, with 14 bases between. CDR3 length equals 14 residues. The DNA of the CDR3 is TGCGCCAGCAAAGGGGGACCGTTTACAGATACGCAGTATTTT. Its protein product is CASKGGPFTDTQYF.

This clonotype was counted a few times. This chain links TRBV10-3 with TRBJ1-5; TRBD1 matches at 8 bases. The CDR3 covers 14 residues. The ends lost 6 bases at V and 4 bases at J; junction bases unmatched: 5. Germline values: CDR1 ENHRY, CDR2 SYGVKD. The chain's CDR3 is CAISRTGSNQPQHF. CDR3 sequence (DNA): TGTGCCATCAGCAGGACAGGGTCGAATCAGCCCCAGCATTTT.

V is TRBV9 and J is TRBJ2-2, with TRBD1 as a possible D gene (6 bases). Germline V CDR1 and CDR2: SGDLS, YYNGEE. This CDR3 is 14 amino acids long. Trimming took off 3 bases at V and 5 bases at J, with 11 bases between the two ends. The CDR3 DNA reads TGTGCCAGCAGCGCCCGTAGGGGGACCGGGGAGCTGTTTTTT. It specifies CASSARRGTGELFF.

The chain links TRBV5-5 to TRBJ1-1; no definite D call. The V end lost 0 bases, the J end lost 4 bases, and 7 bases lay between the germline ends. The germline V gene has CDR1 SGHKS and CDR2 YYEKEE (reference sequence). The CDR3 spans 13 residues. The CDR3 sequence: CASSLERFTEAFF. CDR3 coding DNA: TGTGCCAGCAGCTTGGAAAGATTCACTGAAGCTTTCTTT.

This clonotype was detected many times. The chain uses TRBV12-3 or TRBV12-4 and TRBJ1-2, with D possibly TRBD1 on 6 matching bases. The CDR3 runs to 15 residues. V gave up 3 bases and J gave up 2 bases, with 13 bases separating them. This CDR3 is CASSLVQGENYGYTF. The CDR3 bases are TGTGCCAGCAGTTTGGTACAGGGTGAGAACTATGGCTACACCTTC.

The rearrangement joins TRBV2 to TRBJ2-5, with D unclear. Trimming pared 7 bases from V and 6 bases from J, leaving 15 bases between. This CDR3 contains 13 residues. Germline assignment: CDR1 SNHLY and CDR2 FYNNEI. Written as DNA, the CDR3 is TGTGCCAGCAAAGCTGACCCTCCCCAGACCCAGTACTTC. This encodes CASKADPPQTQYF.

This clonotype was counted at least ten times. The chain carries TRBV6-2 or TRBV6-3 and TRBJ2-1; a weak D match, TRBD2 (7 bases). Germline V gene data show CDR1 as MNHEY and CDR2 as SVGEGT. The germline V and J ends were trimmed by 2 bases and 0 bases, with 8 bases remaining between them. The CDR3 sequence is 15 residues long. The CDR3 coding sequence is TGTGCCAGCAGTTACGGGGGGGCCTCCTACAATGAGCAGTTCTTC. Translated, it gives CASSYGGASYNEQFF.

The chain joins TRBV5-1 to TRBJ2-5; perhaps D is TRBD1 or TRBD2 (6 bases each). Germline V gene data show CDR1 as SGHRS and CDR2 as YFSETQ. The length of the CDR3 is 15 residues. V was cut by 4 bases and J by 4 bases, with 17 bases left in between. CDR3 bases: TGCGCCAGCAGCCGTGAGGGGGGCCGTAGAGAGACCCAGTACTTC. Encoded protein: CASSREGGRRETQYF.

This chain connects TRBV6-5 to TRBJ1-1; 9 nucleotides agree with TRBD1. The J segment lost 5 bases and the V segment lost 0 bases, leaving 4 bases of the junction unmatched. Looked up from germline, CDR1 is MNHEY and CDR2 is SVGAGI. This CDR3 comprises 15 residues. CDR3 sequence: CASSYSTGGWTEAFF. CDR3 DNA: TGTGCCAGCAGTTACTCGACAGGGGGATGGACTGAAGCTTTCTTT.

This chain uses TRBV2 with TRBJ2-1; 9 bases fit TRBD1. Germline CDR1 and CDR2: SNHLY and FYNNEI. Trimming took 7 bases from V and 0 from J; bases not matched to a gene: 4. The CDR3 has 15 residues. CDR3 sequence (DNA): TGTGCCAGCAAAAGGACAGGGGACTCCTACAATGAGCAGTTCTTC. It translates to CASKRTGDSYNEQFF.

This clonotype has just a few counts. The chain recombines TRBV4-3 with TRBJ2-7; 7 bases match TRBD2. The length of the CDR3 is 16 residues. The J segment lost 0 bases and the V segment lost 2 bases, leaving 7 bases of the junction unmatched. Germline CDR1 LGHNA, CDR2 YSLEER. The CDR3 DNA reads TGCGCCAGCAGCCAATCTGGGGGAGGGTACTCCTACGAGCAGTACTTC. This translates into CASSQSGGGYSYEQYF.

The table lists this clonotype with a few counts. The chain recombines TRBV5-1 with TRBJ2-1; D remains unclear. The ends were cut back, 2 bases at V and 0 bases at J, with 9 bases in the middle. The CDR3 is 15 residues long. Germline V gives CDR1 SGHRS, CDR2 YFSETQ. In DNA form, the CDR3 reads TGCGCCAGCAGCTTATTCGGCGACTCCTACAATGAGCAGTTCTTC. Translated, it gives CASSLFGDSYNEQFF.

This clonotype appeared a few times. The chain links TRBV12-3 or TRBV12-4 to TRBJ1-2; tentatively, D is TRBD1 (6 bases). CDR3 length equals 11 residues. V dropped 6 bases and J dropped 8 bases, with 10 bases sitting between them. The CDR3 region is CASSTGWGYTF. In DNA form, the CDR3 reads TGTGCCAGCAGCACAGGGTGGGGCTACACCTTC.

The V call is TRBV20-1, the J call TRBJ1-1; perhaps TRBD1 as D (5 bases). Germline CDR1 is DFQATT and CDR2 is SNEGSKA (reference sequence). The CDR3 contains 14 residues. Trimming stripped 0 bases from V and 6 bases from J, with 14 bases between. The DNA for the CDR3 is TGCAGTGCTAGAGATCCCAGGGCCGCGGCTGAAGCTTTCTTT. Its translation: CSARDPRAAAEAFF.

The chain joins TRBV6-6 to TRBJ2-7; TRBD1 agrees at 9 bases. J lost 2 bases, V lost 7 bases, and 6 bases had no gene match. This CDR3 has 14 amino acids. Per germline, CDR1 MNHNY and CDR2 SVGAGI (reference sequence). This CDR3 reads CASTSGTGTYEQYF. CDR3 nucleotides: TGTGCCAGCACTTCCGGGACAGGGACCTACGAGCAGTACTTC.

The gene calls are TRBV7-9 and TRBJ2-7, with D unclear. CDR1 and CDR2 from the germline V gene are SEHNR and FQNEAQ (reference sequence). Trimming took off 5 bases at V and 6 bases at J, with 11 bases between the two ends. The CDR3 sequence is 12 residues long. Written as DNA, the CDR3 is TGTGCCAGCAGCCTCGGCGAATTCGAGCAGTACTTC. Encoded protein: CASSLGEFEQYF. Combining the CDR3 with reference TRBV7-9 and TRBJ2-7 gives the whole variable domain DTGVSQNPRHKITKRGQNVTFRCDPISEHNRLYWYRQTLGQGPEFLTYFQNEAQLEKSRLLSDRFSAERPKGSFSTLEIQRTEQGDSAMYLCASSLGEFEQYFGPGTRLTVT.

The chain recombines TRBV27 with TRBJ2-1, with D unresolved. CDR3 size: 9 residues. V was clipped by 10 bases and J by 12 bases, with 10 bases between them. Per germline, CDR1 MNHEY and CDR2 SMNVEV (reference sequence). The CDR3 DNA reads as TGTGCCACCTCGTACCCGCAGTTCTTC. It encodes CATSYPQFF.

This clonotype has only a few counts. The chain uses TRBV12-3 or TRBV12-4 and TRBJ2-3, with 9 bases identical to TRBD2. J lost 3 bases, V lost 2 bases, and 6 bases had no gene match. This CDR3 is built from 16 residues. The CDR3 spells CASSLYAGGPTDTQYF. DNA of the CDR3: TGTGCCAGCAGTTTATATGCGGGGGGGCCTACAGATACGCAGTATTTT.

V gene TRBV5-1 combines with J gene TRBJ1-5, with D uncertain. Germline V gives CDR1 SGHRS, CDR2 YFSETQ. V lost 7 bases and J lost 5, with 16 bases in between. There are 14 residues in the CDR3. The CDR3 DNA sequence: TGCGCCAGCCGCATTTCGGGGTCCTATCAGCCCCAGCATTTT. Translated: CASRISGSYQPQHF.

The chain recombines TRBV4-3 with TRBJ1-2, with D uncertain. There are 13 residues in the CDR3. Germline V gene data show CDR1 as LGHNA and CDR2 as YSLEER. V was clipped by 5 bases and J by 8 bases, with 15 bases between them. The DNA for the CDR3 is TGCGCCAGCAGCTGGGCGGGCTTTGAAGGCTACACCTTC. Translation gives CASSWAGFEGYTF.

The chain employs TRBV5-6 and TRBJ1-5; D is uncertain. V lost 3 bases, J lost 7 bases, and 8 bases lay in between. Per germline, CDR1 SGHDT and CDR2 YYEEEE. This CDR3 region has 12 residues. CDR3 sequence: CASSSRAQPQHF. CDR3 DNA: TGTGCCAGCAGCTCCCGGGCACAGCCCCAGCATTTT. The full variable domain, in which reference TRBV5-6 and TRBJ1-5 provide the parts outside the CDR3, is DAGVTQSPTHLIKTRGQQVTLRCSPKSGHDTVSWYQQALGQGPQFIFQYYEEEERQRGNFPDRFSGHQFPNYSSELNVNALLLGDSALYLCASSSRAQPQHFGDGTRLSIL.

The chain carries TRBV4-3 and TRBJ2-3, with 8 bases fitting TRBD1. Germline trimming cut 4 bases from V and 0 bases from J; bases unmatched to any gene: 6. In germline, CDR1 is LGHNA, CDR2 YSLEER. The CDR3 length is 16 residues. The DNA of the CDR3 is TGCGCCAGCAGCCCGGCGGGACAGGCTAGCACAGATACGCAGTATTTT. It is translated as CASSPAGQASTDTQYF.

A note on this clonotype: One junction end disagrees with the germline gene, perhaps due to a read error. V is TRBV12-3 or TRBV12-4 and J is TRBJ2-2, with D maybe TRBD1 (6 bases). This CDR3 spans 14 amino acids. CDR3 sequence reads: CSSSPDSFTGELFF. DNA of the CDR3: TGTTCCAGCAGCCCGGACAGCTTCACCGGGGAGCTGTTTTTT.

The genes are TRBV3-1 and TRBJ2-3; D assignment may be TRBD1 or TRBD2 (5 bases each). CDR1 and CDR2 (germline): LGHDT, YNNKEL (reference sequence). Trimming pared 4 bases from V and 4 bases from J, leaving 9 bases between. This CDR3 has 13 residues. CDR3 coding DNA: TGTGCCAGCAGCCCTTCGGGGCCAGATACGCAGTATTTT. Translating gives CASSPSGPDTQYF.

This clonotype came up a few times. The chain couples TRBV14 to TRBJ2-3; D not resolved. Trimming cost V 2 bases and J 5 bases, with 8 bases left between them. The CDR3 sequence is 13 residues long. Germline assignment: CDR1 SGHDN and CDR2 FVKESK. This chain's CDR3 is CASSQNRGDTQYF. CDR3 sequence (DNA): TGTGCCAGCAGCCAAAATCGTGGAGATACGCAGTATTTT.

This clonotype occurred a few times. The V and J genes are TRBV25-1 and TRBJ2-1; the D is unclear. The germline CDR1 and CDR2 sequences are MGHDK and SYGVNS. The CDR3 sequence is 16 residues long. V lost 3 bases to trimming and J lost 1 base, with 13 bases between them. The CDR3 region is CASSEASWGSYNEQFF. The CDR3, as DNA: TGTGCCAGCAGTGAGGCCAGTTGGGGTTCCTACAATGAGCAGTTCTTC.

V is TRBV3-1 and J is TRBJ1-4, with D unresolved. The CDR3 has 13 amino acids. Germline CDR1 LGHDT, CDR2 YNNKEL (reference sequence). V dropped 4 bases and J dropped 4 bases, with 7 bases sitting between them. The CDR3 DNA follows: TGTGCCAGCAGCCCACCGGTTAATGAAAAACTGTTTTTT. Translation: CASSPPVNEKLFF.

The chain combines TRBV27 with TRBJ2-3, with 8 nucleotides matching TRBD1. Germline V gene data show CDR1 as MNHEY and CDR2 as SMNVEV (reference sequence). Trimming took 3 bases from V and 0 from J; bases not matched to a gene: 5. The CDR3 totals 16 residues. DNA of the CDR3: TGTGCCAGCAGTTTTGGAGGGACAGGCAGCACAGATACGCAGTATTTT. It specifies CASSFGGTGSTDTQYF.